The T cell receptor beta chain under discussion was sequenced for a study of cytomegalovirus exposure and HLA in healthy donors. General observations from the study: Most of the CMV-associated TCR beta chains (in a later analysis) appeared to be HLA-restricted. In terms of immune exposure information, only CMV serostatus was available.

PCR involved 60 Vbeta and 13 Jbeta primers. Sequencing was performed with immunoSEQ multiplex PCR; in TCRdb, only in-frame clones are kept and a portion is missing. The repertoire has 120,000 to 150,000 clones, roughly 80% of them found once; the top ten carry under 3%. Remarks on this clone: Its antigen remains unknown.

The J segment lost 4 bases and the V segment lost 6 bases, leaving 0 bases of the junction unmatched. This CDR3 has 12 residues. Germline V CDR1 and CDR2: MNHNS, SASEGT. The genes are TRBV6-1 and TRBJ1-5; the match to TRBD1 covers 7 bases. The sample comprised PBMCs. This receptor was taken from a woman in her thirties in good health and CMV-seronegative. In DNA, the CDR3 is TGTGCCAGCAGCAGGGGGAATCAGCCCCAGCATTTT. Translated, it gives CASSRGNQPQHF.